This TCR beta chain appears in the sequencing data of a study of T cell changes during pregnancy in multiple sclerosis. The data were produced by immunoSEQ multiplex PCR, yet TCRdb's version contains in-frame clones alone and is incomplete. Found here are over 55,000 clones, around nine tenths of them singletons; the top ten hold about 5.4%. This clone was observed a single time. The receptor comes from a human donor whose cells served as feeder cells for cultures in a pregnancy study. Sequenced material: peripheral blood from another person, used as feeder cells.

CDR3 bases: TGTGCCAGCAGTTTCGGGGATTCACCCCTCCACTTT. It yields the protein CASSFGDSPLHF. The chain carries TRBV28 and TRBJ1-6; D gene ambiguous. The CDR3 sequence is 12 residues long. The V gene lost 3 bases and the J gene lost 8 bases, with 5 bases spanning the gap. Germline V gene lookup returns CDR1 MDHEN and CDR2 SYDVKM.